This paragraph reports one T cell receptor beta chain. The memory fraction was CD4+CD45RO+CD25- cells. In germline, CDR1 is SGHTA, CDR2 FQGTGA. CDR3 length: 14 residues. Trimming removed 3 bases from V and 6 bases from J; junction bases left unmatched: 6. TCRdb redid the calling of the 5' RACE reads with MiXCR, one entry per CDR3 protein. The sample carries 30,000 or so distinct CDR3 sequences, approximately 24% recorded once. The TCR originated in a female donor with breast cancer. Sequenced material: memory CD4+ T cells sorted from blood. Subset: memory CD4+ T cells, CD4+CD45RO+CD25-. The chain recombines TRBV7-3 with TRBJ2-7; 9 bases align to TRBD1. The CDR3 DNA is TGTGCCAGCAGCTTCTCCGGGACAGGGAGCGAGCAGTACTTC. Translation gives CASSFSGTGSEQYF. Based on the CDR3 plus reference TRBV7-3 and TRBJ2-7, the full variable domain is GAGVSQTPSNKVTEKGKYVELRCDPISGHTALYWYRQSLGQGPEFLIYFQGTGAADDSGLPNDRFFAVRPEGSVSTLKIQRTERGDSAVYLCASSFSGTGSEQYFGPGTRLTVT.